Listed here is a single TCR beta chain. CD8+ and CD4+ T cells from blood underwent TCR beta sequencing, which was carried out in a high-throughput format. The CDR3 loop spans 14 amino acids. Germline assignment: CDR1 SQVTM and CDR2 ANQGSEA. The V and J ends lost 0 bases and 10 bases, in that order; junction bases with no gene match: 9. The authors reverse transcribed 0.5 to 1 ug RNA with random hexamers. TCRdb reanalysed the immunoSEQ multiplex PCR reads using MiXCR and keeps one entry per CDR3 protein. The table shows hundreds of thousands of distinct CDR3 sequences, with less than 96% occurring only once. This entry comes from a study of CD8 T cells in Susac syndrome. Study at large: Treatment status at blood draw for the Susac syndrome patients was therapy-naive, corticosteroids, or intravenous immunoglobulin alone.

Sequencing used CD4+ T cells from PBMCs. The V gene is TRBV29-1, the J gene TRBJ1-1, with 9 positions matching TRBD1. This TCR came from a human donor with Susac syndrome. The CDR3: CSVEEGTGRLVAFF. CDR3 coding DNA: TGCAGCGTTGAAGAGGGGACAGGGCGGTTGGTAGCTTTCTTT.